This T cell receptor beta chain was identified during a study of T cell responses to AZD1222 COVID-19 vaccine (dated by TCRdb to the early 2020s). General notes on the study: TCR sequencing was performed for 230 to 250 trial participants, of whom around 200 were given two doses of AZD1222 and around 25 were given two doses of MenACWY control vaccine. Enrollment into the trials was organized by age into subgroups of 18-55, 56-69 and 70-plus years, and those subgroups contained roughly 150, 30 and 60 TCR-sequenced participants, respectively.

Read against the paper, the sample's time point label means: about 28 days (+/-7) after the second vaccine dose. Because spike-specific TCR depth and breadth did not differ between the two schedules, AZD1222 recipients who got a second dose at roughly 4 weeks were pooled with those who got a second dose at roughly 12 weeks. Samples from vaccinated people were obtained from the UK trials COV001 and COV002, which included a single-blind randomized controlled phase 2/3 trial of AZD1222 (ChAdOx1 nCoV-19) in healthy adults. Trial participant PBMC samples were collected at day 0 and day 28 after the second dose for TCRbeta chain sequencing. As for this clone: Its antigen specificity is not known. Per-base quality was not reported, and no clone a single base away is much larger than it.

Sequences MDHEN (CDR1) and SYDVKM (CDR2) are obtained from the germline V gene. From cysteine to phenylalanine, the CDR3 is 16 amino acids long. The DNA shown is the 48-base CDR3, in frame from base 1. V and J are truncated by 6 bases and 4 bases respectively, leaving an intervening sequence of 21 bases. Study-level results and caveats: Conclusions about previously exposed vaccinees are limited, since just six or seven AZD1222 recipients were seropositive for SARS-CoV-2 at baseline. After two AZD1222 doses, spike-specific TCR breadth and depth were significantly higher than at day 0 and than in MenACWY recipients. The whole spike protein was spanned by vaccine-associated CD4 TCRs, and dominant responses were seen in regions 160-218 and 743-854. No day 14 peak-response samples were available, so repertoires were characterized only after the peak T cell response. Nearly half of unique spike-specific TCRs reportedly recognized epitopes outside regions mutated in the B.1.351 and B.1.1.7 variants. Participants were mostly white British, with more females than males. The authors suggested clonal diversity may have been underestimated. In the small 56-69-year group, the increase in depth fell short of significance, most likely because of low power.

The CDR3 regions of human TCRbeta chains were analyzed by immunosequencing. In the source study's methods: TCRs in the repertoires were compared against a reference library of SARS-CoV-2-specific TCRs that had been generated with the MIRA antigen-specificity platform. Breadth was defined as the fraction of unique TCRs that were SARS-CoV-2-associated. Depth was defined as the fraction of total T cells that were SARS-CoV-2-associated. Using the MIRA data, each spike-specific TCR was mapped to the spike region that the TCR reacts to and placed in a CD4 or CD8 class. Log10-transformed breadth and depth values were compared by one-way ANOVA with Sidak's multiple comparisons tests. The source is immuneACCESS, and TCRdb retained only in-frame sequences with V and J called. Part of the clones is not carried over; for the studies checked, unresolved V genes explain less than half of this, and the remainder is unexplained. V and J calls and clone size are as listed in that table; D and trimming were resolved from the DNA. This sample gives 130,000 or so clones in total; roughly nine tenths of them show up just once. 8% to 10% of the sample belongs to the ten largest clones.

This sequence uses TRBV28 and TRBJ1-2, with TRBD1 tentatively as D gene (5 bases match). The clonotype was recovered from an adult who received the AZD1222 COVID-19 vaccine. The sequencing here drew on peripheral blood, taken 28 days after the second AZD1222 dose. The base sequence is TGTGCCAGCAGCCCAACCGGGGCGGTCACCGGCTATGGCTACACCTTC. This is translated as CASSPTGAVTGYGYTF.